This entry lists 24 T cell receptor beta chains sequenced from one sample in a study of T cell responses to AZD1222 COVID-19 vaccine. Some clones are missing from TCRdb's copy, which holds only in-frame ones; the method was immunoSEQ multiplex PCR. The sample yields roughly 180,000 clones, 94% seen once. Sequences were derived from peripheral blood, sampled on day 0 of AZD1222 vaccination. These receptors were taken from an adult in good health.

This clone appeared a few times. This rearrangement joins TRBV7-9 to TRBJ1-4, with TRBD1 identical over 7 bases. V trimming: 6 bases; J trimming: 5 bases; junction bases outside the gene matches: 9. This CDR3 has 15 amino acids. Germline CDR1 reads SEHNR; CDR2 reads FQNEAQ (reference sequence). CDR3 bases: TGTGCCAGCAGGTCTCCAGGGGGAGACAATGAAAAACTGTTTTTT. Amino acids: CASRSPGGDNEKLFF.

The CDR3 region has the DNA TGTGCCAGCAGCCCGGGTGGGGCGGACACTGAAGCTTTCTTT. It codes for CASSPGGADTEAFF. The gene calls are TRBV7-9 and TRBJ1-1, with D maybe TRBD1 (5 bases). V shed 5 bases and J shed 3 bases, with 13 bases lying between them. The CDR3 covers 14 residues. Germline V gene lookup returns CDR1 SEHNR and CDR2 FQNEAQ (reference sequence). The whole variable domain, remainder taken from reference TRBV7-9 and TRBJ1-1, is DTGVSQNPRHKITKRGQNVTFRCDPISEHNRLYWYRQTLGQGPEFLTYFQNEAQLEKSRLLSDRFSAERPKGSFSTLEIQRTEQGDSAMYLCASSPGGADTEAFFGQGTRLTVV.

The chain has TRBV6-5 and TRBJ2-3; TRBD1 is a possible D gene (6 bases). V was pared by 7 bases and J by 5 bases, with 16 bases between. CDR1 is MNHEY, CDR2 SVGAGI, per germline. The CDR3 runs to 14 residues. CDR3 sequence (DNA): TGTGCCAGCATTACGCCGGGACATCTAGATACGCAGTATTTT. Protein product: CASITPGHLDTQYF.

The CDR3 region is CASSVDVMNTEAFF. In DNA, the CDR3 is TGTGCCAGCAGCGTAGACGTCATGAACACTGAAGCTTTCTTT. This chain links TRBV9 with TRBJ1-1; D is ambiguous. Germline CDR1 and CDR2: SGDLS and YYNGEE. The V end lost 0 bases, the J end lost 0 bases, and 6 bases lay between the germline ends. The length of the CDR3 is 14 residues.

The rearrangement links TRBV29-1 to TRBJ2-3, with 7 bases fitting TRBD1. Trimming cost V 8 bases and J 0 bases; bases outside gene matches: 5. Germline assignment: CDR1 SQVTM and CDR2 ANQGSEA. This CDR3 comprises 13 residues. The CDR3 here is CSTYRGSTDTQYF. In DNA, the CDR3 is TGCAGCACGTACAGGGGAAGCACAGATACGCAGTATTTT.

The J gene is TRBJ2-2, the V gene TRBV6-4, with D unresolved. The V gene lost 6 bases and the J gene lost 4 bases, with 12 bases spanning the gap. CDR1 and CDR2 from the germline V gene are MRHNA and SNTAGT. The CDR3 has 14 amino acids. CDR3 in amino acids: CASSPQASTGELFF. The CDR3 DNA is TGTGCCAGCAGCCCCCAAGCCAGCACCGGGGAGCTGTTTTTT.

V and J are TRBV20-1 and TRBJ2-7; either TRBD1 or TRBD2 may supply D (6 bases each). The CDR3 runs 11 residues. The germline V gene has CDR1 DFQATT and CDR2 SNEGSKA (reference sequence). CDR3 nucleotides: TGCAGCGGCGGGACATCCTACGAGCAGTACTTC. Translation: CSGGTSYEQYF.

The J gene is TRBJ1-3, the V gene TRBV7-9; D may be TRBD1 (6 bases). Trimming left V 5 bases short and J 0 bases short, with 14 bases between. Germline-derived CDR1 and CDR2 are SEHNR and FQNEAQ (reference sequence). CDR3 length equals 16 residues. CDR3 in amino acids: CASSGPLTGSGNTIYF. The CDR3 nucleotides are TGTGCCAGCAGCGGTCCGCTGACAGGCTCTGGAAACACCATATATTTT.

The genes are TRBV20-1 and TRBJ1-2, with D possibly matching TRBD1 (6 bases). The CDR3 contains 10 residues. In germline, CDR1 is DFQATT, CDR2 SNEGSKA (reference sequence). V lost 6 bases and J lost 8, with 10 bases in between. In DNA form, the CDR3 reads TGCAGTGCGAGGGACACCGGCTACACCTTC. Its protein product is CSARDTGYTF.

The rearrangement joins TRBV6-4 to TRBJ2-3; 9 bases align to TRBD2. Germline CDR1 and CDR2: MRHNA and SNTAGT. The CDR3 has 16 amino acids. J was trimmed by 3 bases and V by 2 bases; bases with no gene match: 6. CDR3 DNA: TGTGCCAGCAGTGACCTGCCTAGCGGGGCAACAGATACGCAGTATTTT. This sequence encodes CASSDLPSGATDTQYF.

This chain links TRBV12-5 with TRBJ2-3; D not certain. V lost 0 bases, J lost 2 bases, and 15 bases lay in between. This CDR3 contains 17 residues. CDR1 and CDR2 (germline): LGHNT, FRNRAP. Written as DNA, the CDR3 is TGTGCTAGTGGTTTGGTATTAAAGACCAAAGACACAGATACGCAGTATTTT. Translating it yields CASGLVLKTKDTDTQYF.

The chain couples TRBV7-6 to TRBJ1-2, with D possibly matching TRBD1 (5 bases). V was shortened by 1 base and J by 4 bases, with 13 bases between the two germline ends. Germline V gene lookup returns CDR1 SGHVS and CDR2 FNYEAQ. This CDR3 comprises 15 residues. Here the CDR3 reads CASSLGGGQGYGYTF. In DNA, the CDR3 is TGTGCCAGCAGCTTAGGGGGAGGACAAGGCTATGGCTACACCTTC.

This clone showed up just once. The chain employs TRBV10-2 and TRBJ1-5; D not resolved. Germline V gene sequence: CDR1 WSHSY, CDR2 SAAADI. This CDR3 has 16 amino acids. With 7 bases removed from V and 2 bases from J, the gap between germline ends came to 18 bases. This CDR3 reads CASKGGEGTGNQPQHF. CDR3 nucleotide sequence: TGCGCCAGCAAGGGTGGGGAGGGCACTGGCAATCAGCCCCAGCATTTT.

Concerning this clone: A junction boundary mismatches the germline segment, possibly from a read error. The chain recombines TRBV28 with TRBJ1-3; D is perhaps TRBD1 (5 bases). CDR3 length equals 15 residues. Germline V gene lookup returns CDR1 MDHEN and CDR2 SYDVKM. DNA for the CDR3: TGTGCCAGCACTTTAACTAGGGGAACTGGAAACACCATATATTTT. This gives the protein CASTLTRGTGNTIYF.

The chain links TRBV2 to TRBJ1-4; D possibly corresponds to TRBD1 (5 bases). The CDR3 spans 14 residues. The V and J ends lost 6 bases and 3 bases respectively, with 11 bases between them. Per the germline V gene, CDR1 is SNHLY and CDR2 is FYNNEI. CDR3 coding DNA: TGTGCCAGCAGCCTAGGGACGGCTAATGAAAAACTGTTTTTT. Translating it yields CASSLGTANEKLFF.

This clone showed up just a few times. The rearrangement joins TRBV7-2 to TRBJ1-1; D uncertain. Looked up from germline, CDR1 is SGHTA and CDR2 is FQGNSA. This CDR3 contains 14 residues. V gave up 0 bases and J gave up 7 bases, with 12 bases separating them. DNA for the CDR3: TGTGCCAGCAGCTTAGCTGCGAGATCCTATGAAGCTTTCTTT. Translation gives CASSLAARSYEAFF.

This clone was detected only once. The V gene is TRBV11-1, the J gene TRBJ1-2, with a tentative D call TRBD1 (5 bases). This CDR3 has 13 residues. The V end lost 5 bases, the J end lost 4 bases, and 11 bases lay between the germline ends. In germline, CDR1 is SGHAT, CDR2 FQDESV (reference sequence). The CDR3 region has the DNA TGTGCCAGCAGCCGCGGGGGGGTCTATGGCTACACCTTC. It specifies CASSRGGVYGYTF.

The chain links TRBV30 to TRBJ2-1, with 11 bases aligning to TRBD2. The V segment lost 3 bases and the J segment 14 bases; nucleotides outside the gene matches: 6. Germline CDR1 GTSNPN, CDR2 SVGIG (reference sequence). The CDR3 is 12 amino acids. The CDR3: CAWSRTSGQEFF. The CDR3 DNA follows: TGTGCCTGGAGCCGGACTAGCGGGCAGGAGTTCTTC.

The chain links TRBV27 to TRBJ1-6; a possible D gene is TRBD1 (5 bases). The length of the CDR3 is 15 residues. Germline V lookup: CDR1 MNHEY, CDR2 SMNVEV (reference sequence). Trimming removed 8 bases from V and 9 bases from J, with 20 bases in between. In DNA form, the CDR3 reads TGTGCCAGCGGCGCAGAGCAGGGTTTGACTTCACCCCTCCACTTT. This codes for CASGAEQGLTSPLHF.

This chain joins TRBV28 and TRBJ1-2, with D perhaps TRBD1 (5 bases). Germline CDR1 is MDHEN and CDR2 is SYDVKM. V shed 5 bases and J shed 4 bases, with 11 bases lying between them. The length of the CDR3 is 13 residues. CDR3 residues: CASSLETGYGYTF. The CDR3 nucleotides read TGTGCCAGCAGTCTCGAAACAGGCTATGGCTACACCTTC.

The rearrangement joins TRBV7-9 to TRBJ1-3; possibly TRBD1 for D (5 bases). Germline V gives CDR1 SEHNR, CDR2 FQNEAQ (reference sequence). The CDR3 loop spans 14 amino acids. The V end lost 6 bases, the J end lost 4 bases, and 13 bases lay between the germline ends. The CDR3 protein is CASSSDTEGNTIYF. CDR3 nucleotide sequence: TGTGCCAGCAGTTCGGACACCGAGGGAAACACCATATATTTT.

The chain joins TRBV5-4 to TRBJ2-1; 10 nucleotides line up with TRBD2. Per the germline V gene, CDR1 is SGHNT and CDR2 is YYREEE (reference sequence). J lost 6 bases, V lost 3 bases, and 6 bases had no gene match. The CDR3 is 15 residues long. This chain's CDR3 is CASSSLAGGGNEQFF. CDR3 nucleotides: TGTGCCAGCAGCTCTTTAGCGGGAGGTGGCAATGAGCAGTTCTTC.

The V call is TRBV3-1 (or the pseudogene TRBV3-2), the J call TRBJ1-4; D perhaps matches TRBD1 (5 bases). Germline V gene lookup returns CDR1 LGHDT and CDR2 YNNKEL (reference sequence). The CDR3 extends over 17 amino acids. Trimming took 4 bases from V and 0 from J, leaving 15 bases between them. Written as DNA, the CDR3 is TGTGCCAGCAGCCCTTCACGGGGCCTCGCAACTAATGAAAAACTGTTTTTT. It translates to CASSPSRGLATNEKLFF.

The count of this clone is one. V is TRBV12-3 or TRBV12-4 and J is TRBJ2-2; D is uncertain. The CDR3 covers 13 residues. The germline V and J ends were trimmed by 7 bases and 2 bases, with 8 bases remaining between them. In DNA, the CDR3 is TGTGCCAGCAACCCCAGAAACACCGGGGAGCTGTTTTTT. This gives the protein CASNPRNTGELFF.